The sequence of this TCR beta chain was determined in a study of T cell repertoires in ileal Crohn's disease. With 5 bases clipped from V and 1 base from J, the junction kept 4 bases outside the gene matches. The CDR3 covers 14 residues. Germline V CDR1 and CDR2: MDHEN, SYDVKM. Noted time point: proximal margin of the surgical specimen (macroscopically non-inflamed). Using immunoSEQ multiplex PCR, the repertoire was profiled, and TCRdb retains in-frame clones only, with some absent. Of hundreds of clones listed, 89% were seen once; the top ten hold approximately 12%. The chain links TRBV28 to TRBJ2-7; 8 nucleotides agree with TRBD2. The sequenced sample consisted of ileal tissue. This TCR was recovered from an adult with Crohn's disease. CDR3 DNA: TGTGCCAGCAGTCGGGGGGGCGGTTCCTACGAGCAGTACTTC. Encoded protein: CASSRGGGSYEQYF. Full variable domain (remainder filled in from reference TRBV28 and TRBJ2-7): DVKVTQSSRYLVKRTGEKVFLECVQDMDHENMFWYRQDPGLGLRLIYFSYDVKMKEKGDIPEGYSVSREKKERFSLILESASTNQTSMYLCASSRGGGSYEQYFGPGTRLTVT.